This TCR beta chain was captured by sequencing in a study of post-analysis software for immune sequencing data. About the study: Progressive-relapsing, secondary progressive and relapsing-remitting multiple sclerosis were among the disease courses included. Study-wide results and limits: Same-batch samples co-clustered strongly by F measure. Five TRBV segments, including TRBV5-6, TRBV5-1 and TRBV20-1, were more frequent in patients than controls. Normalized Chao1 diversity was significantly reduced in patients versus controls.

Germline lookup yields CDR1 SGHRS and CDR2 YFSETQ. V lost 4 bases, J lost 5 bases, and 19 bases stayed unmatched. The CDR3 runs to 19 residues. On this clonotype: Its matching antigen is unknown.

Incorporated into the TCR beta cDNA libraries were unique molecular identifiers, which served to reduce PCR and sequencing biases. T cells numbering roughly 0.85 to 11 million yielded approximately 500,000 cDNA molecules. TCRdb re-derived calls from the PCR reads in MiXCR, one entry per CDR3 protein. The sample consists of 820,000 or so distinct CDR3 sequences, about 50% of them appearing once. Sequenced input: blood. The sequence was obtained from a girl between 5 and 17 years old with multiple sclerosis. The rearrangement uses TRBV5-1 and TRBJ2-3; TRBD2 matches 10 bases. DNA for the CDR3: TGCGCCAGCAGCCCGACGCGTAGGGGCCTAGCGGGAGTGAGAGATACGCAGTATTTT. Amino acids: CASSPTRRGLAGVRDTQYF.